This is a list of T cell receptor beta chains from one sample in a study of shared clonotypes between healthy human individuals. Only in-frame clones appear in the TCRdb table, and some are missing; sequencing was by immunoSEQ multiplex PCR. The repertoire holds roughly 450,000 clones, with 79% as singletons. Sequences were obtained from PBMCs. These receptors were taken from a woman aged 40 to 50 in good health. Some clones in this sample may be carry-over from other donors' samples. Each CDR3 is given with its conserved first and last residue. Fields, in order: CDR3 length, J gene, D gene, clone size, V gene, CDR3 protein, CDR3 DNA. The D gene is left open where the match is weak. Only part of the rows carry a size: once, few, many, or a class if the clone is expanded.

len: 17
j_gene: TRBJ1-4
d_gene: .
abundance: .
v_gene: TRBV21-1
CDR3aa: CASRPDRVVGKGEKLFF
CDR3nt: TGTGCCAGCCGACCGGACAGGGTTGTCGGTAAGGGCGAAAAACTGTTTTTT

len: 14
j_gene: TRBJ2-1
d_gene: TRBD1
abundance: .
v_gene: TRBV29-1
CDR3aa: CSVGRDRGYNEQFF
CDR3nt: TGCAGCGTTGGTAGGGACAGGGGATACAATGAGCAGTTCTTC

len: 16
j_gene: TRBJ2-5
d_gene: TRBD1
abundance: .
v_gene: TRBV7-9
CDR3aa: CASSGPGTGDQETQYF
CDR3nt: TGTGCCAGCAGCGGACCCGGGACAGGGGACCAAGAGACCCAGTACTTC

len: 15
j_gene: TRBJ1-2
d_gene: TRBD1
abundance: .
v_gene: TRBV9
CDR3aa: CASSVGVSGGDGYTF
CDR3nt: TGTGCCAGCAGCGTAGGCGTATCAGGGGGCGATGGCTACACCTTC

len: 15
j_gene: TRBJ2-2
d_gene: .
abundance: .
v_gene: TRBV11-2
CDR3aa: CASSLYVRGTGELFF
CDR3nt: TGTGCCAGCAGCTTATACGTCAGGGGCACCGGGGAGCTGTTTTTT

len: 14
j_gene: TRBJ2-7
d_gene: .
abundance: .
v_gene: TRBV10-2
CDR3aa: CASRESGPPYEQYF
CDR3nt: TGCGCCAGCAGAGAGTCGGGGCCCCCCTACGAGCAGTACTTC

len: 15
j_gene: TRBJ2-3
d_gene: TRBD1
abundance: few
v_gene: TRBV5-8
CDR3aa: CASSRQGRGTDTQYF
CDR3nt: TGTGCCAGCAGCCGACAGGGTCGGGGCACAGATACGCAGTATTTT

len: 13
j_gene: TRBJ1-1
d_gene: .
abundance: .
v_gene: TRBV19
CDR3aa: CASIGRANTEAFF
CDR3nt: TGTGCCAGTATTGGGAGGGCGAACACTGAAGCTTTCTTT

len: 14
j_gene: TRBJ2-5
d_gene: .
abundance: .
v_gene: TRBV6-1
CDR3aa: CASSEFTAQQTQYF
CDR3nt: TGTGCCAGCAGTGAATTCACAGCCCAGCAGACCCAGTACTTC

len: 16
j_gene: TRBJ2-1
d_gene: TRBD2
abundance: .
v_gene: TRBV4-1
CDR3aa: CASSPRTSSSYNEQFF
CDR3nt: TGCGCCAGCAGCCCGCGGACTAGCAGCTCCTACAATGAGCAGTTCTTC

len: 14
j_gene: TRBJ1-1
d_gene: .
abundance: many
v_gene: TRBV19
CDR3aa: CASRGGATNTEAFF
CDR3nt: TGTGCCAGTCGAGGCGGGGCTACTAACACTGAAGCTTTCTTT

len: 14
j_gene: TRBJ2-5
d_gene: .
abundance: .
v_gene: TRBV7-2
CDR3aa: CASSLAGVTETQYF
CDR3nt: TGTGCCAGCAGCTTAGCGGGAGTGACGGAGACCCAGTACTTC

len: 16
j_gene: TRBJ1-4
d_gene: .
abundance: few
v_gene: TRBV4-1
CDR3aa: CASSPLIGQFNEKLFF
CDR3nt: TGCGCCAGCAGCCCGCTGATTGGACAGTTTAATGAAAAACTGTTTTTT

len: 12
j_gene: TRBJ1-5
d_gene: .
abundance: .
v_gene: TRBV19
CDR3aa: CASAGVGTPQHF
CDR3nt: TGTGCCAGTGCCGGGGTAGGTACGCCCCAGCATTTT

len: 14
j_gene: TRBJ2-7
d_gene: .
abundance: .
v_gene: TRBV4-1
CDR3aa: CASSQDAGLSEQYF
CDR3nt: TGCGCCAGCAGCCAAGATGCAGGGTTAAGCGAGCAGTACTTC

len: 14
j_gene: TRBJ2-1
d_gene: TRBD2
abundance: .
v_gene: TRBV5-1
CDR3aa: CASSLAGTRVGQFF
CDR3nt: TGCGCCAGCAGCTTGGCCGGGACTAGGGTTGGGCAGTTCTTC

len: 13
j_gene: TRBJ2-4
d_gene: TRBD1
abundance: .
v_gene: TRBV19
CDR3aa: CASATGDKNIQYF
CDR3nt: TGTGCCAGTGCGACAGGGGACAAAAACATTCAGTACTTC

len: 16
j_gene: TRBJ2-5
d_gene: TRBD2
abundance: .
v_gene: TRBV7-3
CDR3aa: CASSLGPAGVGETQYF
CDR3nt: TGTGCCAGCAGCTTAGGGCCAGCGGGAGTGGGAGAGACCCAGTACTTC

len: 15
j_gene: TRBJ1-2
d_gene: TRBD1
abundance: once
v_gene: TRBV28
CDR3aa: CASSFTGETNYGYTF
CDR3nt: TGTGCCAGCAGTTTTACAGGGGAGACTAACTATGGCTACACCTTC

len: 15
j_gene: TRBJ2-5
d_gene: TRBD2
abundance: .
v_gene: TRBV7-9
CDR3aa: CASRRGTRVGETQYF
CDR3nt: TGTGCCAGCAGGCGGGGGACGCGAGTAGGAGAGACCCAGTACTTC

len: 15
j_gene: TRBJ1-1
d_gene: .
abundance: once
v_gene: TRBV7-9
CDR3aa: CASSLVGVRLRGAFF
CDR3nt: TGTGCCAGCAGCTTAGTCGGTGTTCGGCTCCGGGGAGCTTTCTTT

len: 12
j_gene: TRBJ2-7
d_gene: .
abundance: few
v_gene: TRBV28
CDR3aa: CASSFQAYEQYF
CDR3nt: TGTGCCAGCAGTTTCCAGGCCTACGAGCAGTACTTC

len: 12
j_gene: TRBJ2-1
d_gene: .
abundance: .
v_gene: TRBV5-6
CDR3aa: CASRGPSNEQFF
CDR3nt: TGTGCCAGCAGGGGACCTTCGAATGAGCAGTTCTTC

len: 17
j_gene: TRBJ1-5
d_gene: .
abundance: .
v_gene: TRBV28
CDR3aa: CASSLLGEGSGNQPQHF
CDR3nt: TGTGCCAGCAGTTTATTAGGGGAGGGCTCGGGCAATCAGCCCCAGCATTTT

len: 17
j_gene: TRBJ1-5
d_gene: TRBD1
abundance: .
v_gene: TRBV28
CDR3aa: CASSLIRQGVGNQPQHF
CDR3nt: TGTGCCAGCAGTTTAATTCGGCAGGGGGTAGGCAATCAGCCCCAGCATTTT

len: 17
j_gene: TRBJ2-5
d_gene: TRBD2
abundance: .
v_gene: TRBV7-2
CDR3aa: CASSSSTSGLFQETQYF
CDR3nt: TGTGCCAGCAGCTCCTCGACTAGCGGGCTCTTCCAAGAGACCCAGTACTTC

len: 11
j_gene: TRBJ2-7
d_gene: .
abundance: .
v_gene: TRBV19
CDR3aa: CASKGGTEQYF
CDR3nt: TGTGCCAGTAAAGGGGGAACCGAGCAGTACTTC

len: 14
j_gene: TRBJ2-7
d_gene: TRBD2
abundance: .
v_gene: TRBV19
CDR3aa: CASTPGLAPYEQYF
CDR3nt: TGTGCCAGTACCCCGGGACTAGCCCCCTACGAGCAGTACTTC

len: 13
j_gene: TRBJ2-7
d_gene: TRBD1
abundance: .
v_gene: TRBV30
CDR3aa: CAWANDRVYEQYF
CDR3nt: TGTGCCTGGGCTAACGACAGGGTCTACGAGCAGTACTTC

len: 19
j_gene: TRBJ2-7
d_gene: TRBD2
abundance: .
v_gene: TRBV5-6
CDR3aa: CASSLRVGLAGGPSYEQYF
CDR3nt: TGTGCCAGCAGCTTGAGGGTGGGGCTAGCGGGAGGGCCCTCCTACGAGCAGTACTTC

len: 16
j_gene: TRBJ2-1
d_gene: TRBD2
abundance: .
v_gene: TRBV28
CDR3aa: CASSIHGLHAGGEQFF
CDR3nt: TGTGCCAGCAGTATCCACGGACTGCACGCGGGGGGTGAGCAGTTCTTC

len: 15
j_gene: TRBJ2-1
d_gene: .
abundance: .
v_gene: TRBV4-1
CDR3aa: CASSLIIGTFQRQFF
CDR3nt: TGCGCCAGCAGCCTTATCATCGGGACTTTCCAAAGGCAGTTCTTC

len: 16
j_gene: TRBJ2-1
d_gene: TRBD2
abundance: few
v_gene: TRBV27
CDR3aa: CASKVGSGTSYNEQFF
CDR3nt: TGTGCCAGCAAAGTAGGGAGCGGGACCTCCTACAATGAGCAGTTCTTC

len: 18
j_gene: TRBJ1-2
d_gene: .
abundance: .
v_gene: TRBV5-5
CDR3aa: CASSSAGTPLGANYGYTF
CDR3nt: TGTGCCAGCAGCTCTGCCGGGACCCCTCTTGGGGCTAACTATGGCTACACCTTC

len: 18
j_gene: TRBJ2-1
d_gene: .
abundance: .
v_gene: TRBV11-2
CDR3aa: CASSLDLSGRGVYNEQFF
CDR3nt: TGTGCCAGCAGCTTAGATCTGTCAGGGAGGGGGGTTTACAATGAGCAGTTCTTC

len: 15
j_gene: TRBJ1-1
d_gene: .
abundance: .
v_gene: TRBV5-1
CDR3aa: CASSVSGPPNTEAFF
CDR3nt: TGCGCCAGCAGCGTATCCGGACCGCCGAACACTGAAGCTTTCTTT

len: 12
j_gene: TRBJ2-3
d_gene: .
abundance: .
v_gene: TRBV11-2
CDR3aa: CASSLGTDTQYF
CDR3nt: TGTGCCAGCAGCCTAGGCACAGATACGCAGTATTTT

len: 13
j_gene: TRBJ2-7
d_gene: .
abundance: .
v_gene: TRBV7-3
CDR3aa: CASSLGGGYEQYF
CDR3nt: TGTGCCAGCAGCTTAGGGGGCGGCTACGAGCAGTACTTC

len: 14
j_gene: TRBJ2-7
d_gene: .
abundance: .
v_gene: TRBV7-2
CDR3aa: CASSHGLRGEEQYF
CDR3nt: TGTGCCAGCAGTCACGGACTACGTGGTGAGGAGCAGTACTTC

len: 14
j_gene: TRBJ2-7
d_gene: TRBD1
abundance: few
v_gene: TRBV5-4
CDR3aa: CASSSTGGKYEQYF
CDR3nt: TGTGCCAGCAGCTCGACAGGGGGCAAGTACGAGCAGTACTTC

len: 13
j_gene: TRBJ1-1
d_gene: TRBD1
abundance: few
v_gene: TRBV9
CDR3aa: CASSEGQGTEAFF
CDR3nt: TGTGCCAGCAGCGAGGGACAGGGAACCGAAGCTTTCTTT

len: 15
j_gene: TRBJ2-7
d_gene: .
abundance: .
v_gene: TRBV11-2
CDR3aa: CASSLDPGGHYEQYF
CDR3nt: TGTGCCAGCAGCTTAGATCCAGGAGGCCACTACGAGCAGTACTTC

len: 14
j_gene: TRBJ2-1
d_gene: .
abundance: many
v_gene: TRBV14
CDR3aa: CASSQGNRGPEQFF
CDR3nt: TGTGCCAGCAGCCAAGGGAATAGGGGCCCTGAGCAGTTCTTC

len: 15
j_gene: TRBJ2-2
d_gene: .
abundance: .
v_gene: TRBV5-4
CDR3aa: CASSPGQGKTGELFF
CDR3nt: TGTGCCAGCAGCCCTGGTCAGGGGAAGACCGGGGAGCTGTTTTTT

len: 16
j_gene: TRBJ1-1
d_gene: .
abundance: .
v_gene: TRBV5-1
CDR3aa: CASRRNNRVLSTEAFF
CDR3nt: TGCGCCAGCAGACGTAATAACAGGGTTTTGAGCACTGAAGCTTTCTTT

len: 16
j_gene: TRBJ1-4
d_gene: .
abundance: few
v_gene: TRBV30
CDR3aa: CAWSVGGRGTNEKLFF
CDR3nt: TGTGCCTGGAGTGTAGGGGGAAGGGGAACTAATGAAAAACTGTTTTTT

len: 15
j_gene: TRBJ1-2
d_gene: .
abundance: .
v_gene: TRBV18
CDR3aa: CASSPPGARDYGYTF
CDR3nt: TGTGCCAGCTCACCACCGGGGGCGAGGGACTATGGCTACACCTTC

len: 12
j_gene: TRBJ1-5
d_gene: .
abundance: .
v_gene: TRBV6-4
CDR3aa: CASSHIYQPQHF
CDR3nt: TGTGCCAGCAGCCACATCTATCAGCCCCAGCATTTT

len: 13
j_gene: TRBJ1-4
d_gene: .
abundance: .
v_gene: TRBV7-8
CDR3aa: CASRPGGGEKLFF
CDR3nt: TGTGCCAGCAGACCGGGGGGAGGTGAAAAACTGTTTTTT

len: 12
j_gene: TRBJ2-2
d_gene: .
abundance: .
v_gene: TRBV6-5
CDR3aa: CASSHSGGELFF
CDR3nt: TGTGCCAGCAGTCACAGTGGCGGGGAGCTGTTTTTT

len: 16
j_gene: TRBJ1-3
d_gene: .
abundance: .
v_gene: TRBV28
CDR3aa: CASTVGGWNTGNTIYF
CDR3nt: TGTGCCAGCACCGTAGGTGGGTGGAATACTGGAAACACCATATATTTT

len: 11
j_gene: TRBJ1-2
d_gene: .
abundance: .
v_gene: TRBV2
CDR3aa: CARQVYYGYTF
CDR3nt: TGTGCCAGACAGGTTTACTATGGCTACACCTTC

len: 15
j_gene: TRBJ1-2
d_gene: .
abundance: .
v_gene: TRBV6-1
CDR3aa: CASSEVAEGLDGYTF
CDR3nt: TGTGCCAGCAGTGAAGTGGCAGAGGGGCTGGATGGCTACACCTTC

len: 17
j_gene: TRBJ1-5
d_gene: TRBD1
abundance: .
v_gene: TRBV9
CDR3aa: CASSVVGTGIRNQPQHF
CDR3nt: TGTGCCAGCAGCGTAGTTGGGACAGGGATTCGCAATCAGCCCCAGCATTTT

len: 14
j_gene: TRBJ2-5
d_gene: TRBD1
abundance: .
v_gene: TRBV18
CDR3aa: CASSPQGAVETQYF
CDR3nt: TGTGCCAGCTCACCACAGGGGGCAGTGGAGACCCAGTACTTC

len: 16
j_gene: TRBJ2-1
d_gene: TRBD1
abundance: .
v_gene: TRBV30
CDR3aa: CAWKKSPGQGSNEQFF
CDR3nt: TGTGCCTGGAAAAAAAGCCCGGGACAGGGGTCCAATGAGCAGTTCTTC

len: 13
j_gene: TRBJ1-2
d_gene: .
abundance: once
v_gene: TRBV10-3
CDR3aa: CAITRGVGYGYTF
CDR3nt: TGTGCCATCACCCGGGGGGTCGGCTATGGCTACACCTTC

len: 13
j_gene: TRBJ1-2
d_gene: .
abundance: few
v_gene: TRBV4-2
CDR3aa: CASSPSPFRGYTF
CDR3nt: TGTGCCAGCAGCCCCTCACCCTTCCGAGGCTACACCTTC

len: 13
j_gene: TRBJ2-1
d_gene: TRBD1
abundance: few
v_gene: TRBV6-4
CDR3aa: CASSGDSKDEQFF
CDR3nt: TGTGCCAGCAGTGGGGACAGCAAGGATGAGCAGTTCTTC